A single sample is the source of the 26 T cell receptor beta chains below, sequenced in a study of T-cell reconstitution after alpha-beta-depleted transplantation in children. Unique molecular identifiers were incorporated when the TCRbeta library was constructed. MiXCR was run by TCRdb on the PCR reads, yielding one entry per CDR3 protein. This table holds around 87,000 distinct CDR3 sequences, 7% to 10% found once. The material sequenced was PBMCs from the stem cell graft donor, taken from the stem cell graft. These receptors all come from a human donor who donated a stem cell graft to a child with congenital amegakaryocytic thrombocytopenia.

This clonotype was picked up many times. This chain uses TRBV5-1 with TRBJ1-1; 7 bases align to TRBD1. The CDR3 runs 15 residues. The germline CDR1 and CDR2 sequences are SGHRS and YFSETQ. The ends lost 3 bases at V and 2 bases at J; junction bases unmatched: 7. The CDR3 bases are TGCGCCAGCAGCTGGACCAGGGGGACTAACACTGAAGCTTTCTTT. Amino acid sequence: CASSWTRGTNTEAFF.

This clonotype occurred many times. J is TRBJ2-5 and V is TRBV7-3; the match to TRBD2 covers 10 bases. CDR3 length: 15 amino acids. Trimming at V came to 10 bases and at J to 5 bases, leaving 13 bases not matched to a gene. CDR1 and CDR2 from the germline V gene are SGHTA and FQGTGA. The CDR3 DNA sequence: TGTGCCACCCCCCACCTAGCGGGGGAGGGGGAGACCCAGTACTTC. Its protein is CATPHLAGEGETQYF.

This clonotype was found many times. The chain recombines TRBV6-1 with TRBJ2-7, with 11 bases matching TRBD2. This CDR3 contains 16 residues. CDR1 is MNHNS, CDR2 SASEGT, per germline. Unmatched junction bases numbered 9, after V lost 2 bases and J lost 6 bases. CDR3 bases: TGTGCCAGCAGTGAACTAGCGGGGGGAGTCTCCAGCGAGCAGTACTTC. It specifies CASSELAGGVSSEQYF.

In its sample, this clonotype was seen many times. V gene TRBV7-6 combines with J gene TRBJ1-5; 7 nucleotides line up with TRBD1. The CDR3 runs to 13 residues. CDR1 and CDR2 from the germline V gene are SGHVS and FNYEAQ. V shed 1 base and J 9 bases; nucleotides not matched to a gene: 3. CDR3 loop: CASSLGQGGPQHF. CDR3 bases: TGTGCCAGCAGCTTAGGACAGGGCGGGCCCCAGCATTTT.

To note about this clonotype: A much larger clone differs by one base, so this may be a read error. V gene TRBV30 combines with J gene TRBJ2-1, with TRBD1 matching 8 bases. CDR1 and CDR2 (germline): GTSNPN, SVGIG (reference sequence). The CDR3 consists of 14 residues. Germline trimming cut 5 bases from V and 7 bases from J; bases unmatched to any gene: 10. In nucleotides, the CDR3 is TGTGCCTGGGGATCCGAGACAGGGGTTAATGAGCAGTTCTTC. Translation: CAWGSETGVNEQFF.

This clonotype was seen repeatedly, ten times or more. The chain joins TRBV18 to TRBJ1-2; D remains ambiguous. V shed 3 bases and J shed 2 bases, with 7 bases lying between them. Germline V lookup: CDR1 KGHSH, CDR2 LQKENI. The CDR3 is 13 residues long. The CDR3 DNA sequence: TGTGCCAGCTCACCGGCACCGAACTATGGCTACACCTTC. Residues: CASSPAPNYGYTF.

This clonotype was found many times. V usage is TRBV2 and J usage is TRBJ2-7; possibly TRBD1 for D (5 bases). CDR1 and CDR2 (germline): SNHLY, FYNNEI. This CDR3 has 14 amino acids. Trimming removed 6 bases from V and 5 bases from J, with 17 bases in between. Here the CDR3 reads CASSARVFGHEQYF. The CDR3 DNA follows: TGTGCCAGCAGCGCCAGGGTCTTCGGGCACGAGCAGTACTTC.

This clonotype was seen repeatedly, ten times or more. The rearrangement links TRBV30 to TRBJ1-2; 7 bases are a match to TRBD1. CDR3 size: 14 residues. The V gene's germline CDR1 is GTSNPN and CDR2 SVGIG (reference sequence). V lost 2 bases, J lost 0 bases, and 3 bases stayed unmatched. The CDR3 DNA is TGTGCCTGGAGTCGGGACAGAACTAACTATGGCTACACCTTC. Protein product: CAWSRDRTNYGYTF.

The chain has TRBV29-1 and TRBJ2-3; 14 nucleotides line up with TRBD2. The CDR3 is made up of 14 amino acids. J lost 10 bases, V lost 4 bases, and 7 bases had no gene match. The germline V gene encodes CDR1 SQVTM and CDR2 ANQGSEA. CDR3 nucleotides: TGCAGCGTTGTCTTGGGACTAGCGGGAGAGGCGCAGTATTTT. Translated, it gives CSVVLGLAGEAQYF.

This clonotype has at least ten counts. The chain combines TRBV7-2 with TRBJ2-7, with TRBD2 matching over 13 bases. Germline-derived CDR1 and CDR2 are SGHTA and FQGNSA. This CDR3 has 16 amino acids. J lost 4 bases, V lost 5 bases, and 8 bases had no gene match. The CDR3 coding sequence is TGTGCCAGCAGCCCCCGACTAGCGGGAGGAGCGTACGAGCAGTACTTC. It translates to CASSPRLAGGAYEQYF.

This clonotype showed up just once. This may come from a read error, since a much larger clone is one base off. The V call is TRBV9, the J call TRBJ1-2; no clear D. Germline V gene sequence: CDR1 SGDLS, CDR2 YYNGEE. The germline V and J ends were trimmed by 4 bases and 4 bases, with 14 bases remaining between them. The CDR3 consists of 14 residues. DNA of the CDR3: TGTGCCAGCAGCTCCCAAATTGTTCCCTATGGCTACACCTTC. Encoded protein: CASSSQIVPYGYTF.

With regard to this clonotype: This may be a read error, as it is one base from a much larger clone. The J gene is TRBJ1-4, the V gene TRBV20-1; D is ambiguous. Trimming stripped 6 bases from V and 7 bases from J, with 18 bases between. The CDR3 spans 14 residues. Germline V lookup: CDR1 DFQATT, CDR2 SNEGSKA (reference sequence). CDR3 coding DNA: TGCAGTGCCACCTTAGACCGTACTGGTGAAAAACTGTTTTTT. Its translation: CSATLDRTGEKLFF.

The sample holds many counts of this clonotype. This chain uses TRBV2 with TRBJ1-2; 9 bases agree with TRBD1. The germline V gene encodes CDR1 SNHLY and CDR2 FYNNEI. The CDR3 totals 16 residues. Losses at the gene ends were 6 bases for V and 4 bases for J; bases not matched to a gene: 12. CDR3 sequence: CASRRDRVVKSYGYTF. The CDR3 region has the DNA TGTGCCAGCAGGAGGGACAGGGTAGTAAAATCCTATGGCTACACCTTC.

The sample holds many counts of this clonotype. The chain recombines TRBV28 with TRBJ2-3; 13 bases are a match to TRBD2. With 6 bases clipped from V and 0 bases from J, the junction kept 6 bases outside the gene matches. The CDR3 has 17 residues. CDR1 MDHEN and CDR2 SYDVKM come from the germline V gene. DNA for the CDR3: TGTGCCAGCAGCCCCGGGACTAGCGGGGCGAGCACAGATACGCAGTATTTT. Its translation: CASSPGTSGASTDTQYF. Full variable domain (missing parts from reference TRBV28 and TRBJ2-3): DVKVTQSSRYLVKRTGEKVFLECVQDMDHENMFWYRQDPGLGLRLIYFSYDVKMKEKGDIPEGYSVSREKKERFSLILESASTNQTSMYLCASSPGTSGASTDTQYFGPGTRLTVL.

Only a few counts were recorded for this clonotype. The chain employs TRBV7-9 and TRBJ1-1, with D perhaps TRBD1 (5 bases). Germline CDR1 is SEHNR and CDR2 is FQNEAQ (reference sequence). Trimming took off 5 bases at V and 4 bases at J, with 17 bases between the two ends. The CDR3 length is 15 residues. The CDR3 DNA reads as TGTGCCAGCAGCGAAAGGGACCCGGTTGGCACTGAAGCTTTCTTT. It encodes CASSERDPVGTEAFF.

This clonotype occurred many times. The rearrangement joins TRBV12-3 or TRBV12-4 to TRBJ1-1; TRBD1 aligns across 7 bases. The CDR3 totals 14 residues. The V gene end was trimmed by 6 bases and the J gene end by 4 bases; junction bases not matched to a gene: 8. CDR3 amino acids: CASRSDREGTEAFF. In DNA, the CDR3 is TGTGCCAGCAGATCTGACAGGGAGGGCACTGAAGCTTTCTTT.

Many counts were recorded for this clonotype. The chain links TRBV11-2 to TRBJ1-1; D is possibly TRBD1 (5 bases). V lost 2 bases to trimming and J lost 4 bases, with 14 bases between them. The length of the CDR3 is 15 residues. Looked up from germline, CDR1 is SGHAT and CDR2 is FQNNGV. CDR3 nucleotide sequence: TGTGCCAGCAGCTTATCGGGACCCCGGGGCACTGAAGCTTTCTTT. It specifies CASSLSGPRGTEAFF.

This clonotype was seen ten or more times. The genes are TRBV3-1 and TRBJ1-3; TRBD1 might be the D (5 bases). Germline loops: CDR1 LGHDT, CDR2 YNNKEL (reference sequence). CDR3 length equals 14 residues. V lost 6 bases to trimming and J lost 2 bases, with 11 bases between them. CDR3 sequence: CASSDEGTGNTIYF. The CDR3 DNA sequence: TGTGCCAGCAGTGATGAGGGGACTGGAAACACCATATATTTT. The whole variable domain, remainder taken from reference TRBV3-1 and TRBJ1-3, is DTAVSQTPKYLVTQMGNDKSIKCEQNLGHDTMYWYKQDSKKFLKIMFSYNNKELIINETVPNRFSPKSPDKAHLNLHINSLELGDSAVYFCASSDEGTGNTIYFGEGSWLTVV.

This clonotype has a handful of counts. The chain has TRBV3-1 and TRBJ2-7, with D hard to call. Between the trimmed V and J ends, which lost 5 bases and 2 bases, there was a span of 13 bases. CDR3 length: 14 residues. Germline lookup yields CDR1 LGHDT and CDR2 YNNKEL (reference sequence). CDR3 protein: CASSANRATYEQYF. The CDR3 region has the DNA TGTGCCAGCAGCGCGAACAGAGCCACCTACGAGCAGTACTTC.

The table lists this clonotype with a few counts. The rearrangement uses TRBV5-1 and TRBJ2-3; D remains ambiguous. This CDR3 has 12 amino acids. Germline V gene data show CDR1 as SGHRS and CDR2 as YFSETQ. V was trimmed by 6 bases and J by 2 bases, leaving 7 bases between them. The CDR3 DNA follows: TGCGCCAGCACCGCTCTCACAGATACGCAGTATTTT. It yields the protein CASTALTDTQYF.

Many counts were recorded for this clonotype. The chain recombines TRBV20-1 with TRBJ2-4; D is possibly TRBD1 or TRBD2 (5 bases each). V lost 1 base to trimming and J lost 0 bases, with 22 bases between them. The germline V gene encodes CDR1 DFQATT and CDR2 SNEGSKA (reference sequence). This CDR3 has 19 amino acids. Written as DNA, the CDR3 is TGCAGTGCTAGAGGAGGGACCAACGCAGTCCCGTTAGCCAAAAACATTCAGTACTTC. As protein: CSARGGTNAVPLAKNIQYF.

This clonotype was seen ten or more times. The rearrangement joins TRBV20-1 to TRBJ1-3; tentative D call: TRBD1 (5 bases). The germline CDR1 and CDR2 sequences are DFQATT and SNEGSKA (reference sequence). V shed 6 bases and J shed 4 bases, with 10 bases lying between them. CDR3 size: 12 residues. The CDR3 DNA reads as TGCAGTGCCCAGGGAGGAGGAAACACCATATATTTT. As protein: CSAQGGGNTIYF.

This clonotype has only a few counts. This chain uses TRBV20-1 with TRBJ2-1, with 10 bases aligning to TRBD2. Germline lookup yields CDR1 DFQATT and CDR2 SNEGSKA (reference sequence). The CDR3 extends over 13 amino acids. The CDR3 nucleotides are TGCAGCCAGACTAGCGGGCAAAACAATGAGCAGTTCTTC. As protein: CSQTSGQNNEQFF.

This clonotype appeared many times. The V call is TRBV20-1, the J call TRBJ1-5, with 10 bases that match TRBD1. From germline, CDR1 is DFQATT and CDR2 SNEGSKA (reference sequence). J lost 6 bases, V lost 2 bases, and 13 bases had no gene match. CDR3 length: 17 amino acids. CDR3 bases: TGCAGTGCTAGAACCGGGGGGACAGGGGAAATCGGTCAGCCCCAGCATTTT. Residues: CSARTGGTGEIGQPQHF.

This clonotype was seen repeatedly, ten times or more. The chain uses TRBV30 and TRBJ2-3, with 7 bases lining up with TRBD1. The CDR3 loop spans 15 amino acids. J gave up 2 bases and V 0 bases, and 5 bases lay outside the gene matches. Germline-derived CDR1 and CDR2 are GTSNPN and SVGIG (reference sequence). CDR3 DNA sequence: TGTGCCTGGAGTGTAAAAGGGGGCCTCACAGATACGCAGTATTTT. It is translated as CAWSVKGGLTDTQYF.

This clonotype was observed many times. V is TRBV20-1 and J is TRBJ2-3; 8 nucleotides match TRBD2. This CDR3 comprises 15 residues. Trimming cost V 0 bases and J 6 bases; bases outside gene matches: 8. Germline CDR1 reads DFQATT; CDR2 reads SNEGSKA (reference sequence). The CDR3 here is CSARDLGREADTQYF. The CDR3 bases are TGCAGTGCTAGAGATTTAGGGCGGGAGGCTGATACGCAGTATTTT.